This is a list of T cell receptor beta chains from one sample in a study of Ad26.COV2.S vaccination and SARS-CoV-2 variants. Some clones are missing from TCRdb's copy, which holds only in-frame ones; the method was immunoSEQ multiplex PCR. The repertoire includes approximately 340,000 clones, 70% to 90% of them detected once, and 3.3% sits in the top ten. The sequenced sample was peripheral blood, obtained in a trial of Ad26.COV2.S vaccine versus placebo. The source of these receptors is a person aged 18-65 years who received the Ad26.COV2.S COVID-19 vaccine or a placebo. The CDR3 runs from the conserved cysteine through the conserved F or W. Fields, in order: CDR3 protein, CDR3 DNA, J gene, D gene, V gene, CDR3 length, clone size. A D gene is named only where the DNA matches it firmly. Size is stated for part of the rows, as once, few or many counts, or as a class when the clone is expanded.

cdr3_aa: CASRRLAGDGDTQYF
cdr3_nt: TGTGCCAGCAGGAGACTAGCGGGGGACGGGGATACGCAGTATTTT
j_call: TRBJ2-3
d_call: TRBD2
v_call: TRBV6-5
cdr3_length: 15
clone_size: -

cdr3_aa: CASSPDSGYTGELFF
cdr3_nt: TGTGCCAGCTCACCAGACAGCGGCTACACCGGGGAGCTGTTTTTT
j_call: TRBJ2-2
d_call: -
v_call: TRBV18
cdr3_length: 15
clone_size: -

cdr3_aa: CASSFLDVSQETQYF
cdr3_nt: TGTGCCAGCAGTTTCCTGGACGTCTCCCAAGAGACCCAGTACTTC
j_call: TRBJ2-5
d_call: -
v_call: TRBV28
cdr3_length: 15
clone_size: -

cdr3_aa: CASSVRETQYF
cdr3_nt: TGCGCCAGCAGCGTCCGGGAGACCCAGTACTTC
j_call: TRBJ2-5
d_call: -
v_call: TRBV5-1
cdr3_length: 11
clone_size: -

cdr3_aa: CASSFPGRDNTYEQYF
cdr3_nt: TGTGCCAGCAGCTTTCCTGGACGCGATAACACCTACGAGCAGTACTTC
j_call: TRBJ2-7
d_call: -
v_call: TRBV5-6
cdr3_length: 16
clone_size: -

cdr3_aa: CASSVGVGRQGYGYTF
cdr3_nt: TGTGCCAGCAGCGTAGGAGTCGGGAGACAGGGCTATGGCTACACCTTC
j_call: TRBJ1-2
d_call: TRBD1
v_call: TRBV9
cdr3_length: 16
clone_size: -

cdr3_aa: CASTRVGDTQYF
cdr3_nt: TGTGCCAGCACCAGGGTCGGGGATACGCAGTATTTT
j_call: TRBJ2-3
d_call: -
v_call: TRBV9
cdr3_length: 12
clone_size: -

cdr3_aa: CASSLASWDHNEQFF
cdr3_nt: TGTGCCAGCAGCTTAGCTAGTTGGGACCACAATGAGCAGTTCTTC
j_call: TRBJ2-1
d_call: -
v_call: TRBV11-3
cdr3_length: 15
clone_size: -

cdr3_aa: CASSFPPGYTF
cdr3_nt: TGTGCCAGCAGTTTCCCACCCGGCTACACCTTC
j_call: TRBJ1-2
d_call: -
v_call: TRBV12-3/TRBV12-4
cdr3_length: 11
clone_size: -

cdr3_aa: CATSSRQGFDIQYF
cdr3_nt: TGTGCCACCAGCTCCCGACAGGGGTTCGACATTCAGTACTTC
j_call: TRBJ2-4
d_call: TRBD1
v_call: TRBV15
cdr3_length: 14
clone_size: few

cdr3_aa: CASSQGDSSLRCEQYF
cdr3_nt: TGTGCCAGCAGTCAGGGAGACAGCTCCCTACGTTGCGAGCAGTACTTC
j_call: TRBJ2-7
d_call: -
v_call: TRBV28
cdr3_length: 16
clone_size: -

cdr3_aa: CASSPDSAYNSPLHF
cdr3_nt: TGTGCCAGCAGTCCGGACAGCGCTTATAATTCACCCCTCCACTTT
j_call: TRBJ1-6
d_call: -
v_call: TRBV2
cdr3_length: 15
clone_size: -

cdr3_aa: CASSYSSGTAYEQYF
cdr3_nt: TGTGCCAGCAGCTATTCCTCCGGGACCGCCTACGAGCAGTACTTC
j_call: TRBJ2-7
d_call: -
v_call: TRBV7-9
cdr3_length: 15
clone_size: -

cdr3_aa: CASSLEVSPTDTQYF
cdr3_nt: TGTGCCAGCAGTCTGGAGGTGAGCCCCACAGATACGCAGTATTTT
j_call: TRBJ2-3
d_call: -
v_call: TRBV6-5
cdr3_length: 15
clone_size: -

cdr3_aa: CASSTGNGQETQYF
cdr3_nt: TGTGCCAGCAGTACAGGGAACGGCCAAGAGACCCAGTACTTC
j_call: TRBJ2-5
d_call: -
v_call: TRBV27
cdr3_length: 14
clone_size: -

cdr3_aa: CASRTRGGDNSPLHF
cdr3_nt: TGTGCCAGCAGGACCCGGGGGGGCGATAATTCACCCCTCCACTTT
j_call: TRBJ1-6
d_call: -
v_call: TRBV7-9
cdr3_length: 15
clone_size: medium-sized

cdr3_aa: CAISGSRDREAEAFF
cdr3_nt: TGTGCCATCAGTGGCTCGCGGGACAGGGAAGCTGAAGCTTTCTTT
j_call: TRBJ1-1
d_call: TRBD1
v_call: TRBV10-3
cdr3_length: 15
clone_size: -

cdr3_aa: CASSYERTVRNQPQHF
cdr3_nt: TGTGCCAGTAGTTATGAACGGACAGTTCGCAATCAGCCCCAGCATTTT
j_call: TRBJ1-5
d_call: -
v_call: TRBV19
cdr3_length: 16
clone_size: -

cdr3_aa: CASSPGGNYEQYF
cdr3_nt: TGTGCCAGCTCCCCCGGGGGGAACTACGAGCAGTACTTC
j_call: TRBJ2-7
d_call: TRBD2
v_call: TRBV18
cdr3_length: 13
clone_size: -

cdr3_aa: CASSQDRFGTSSYEQYF
cdr3_nt: TGTGCCAGCAGCCAAGATCGGTTTGGGACTAGCTCCTACGAGCAGTACTTC
j_call: TRBJ2-7
d_call: TRBD2
v_call: TRBV3-1/TRBV3-2
cdr3_length: 17
clone_size: -

cdr3_aa: CASSFQTANTEAFF
cdr3_nt: TGCGCCAGCAGCTTCCAGACAGCGAACACTGAAGCTTTCTTT
j_call: TRBJ1-1
d_call: -
v_call: TRBV5-1
cdr3_length: 14
clone_size: few

cdr3_aa: CASSKPGLADYEQFF
cdr3_nt: TGTGCCAGCAGTAAACCGGGACTAGCGGATTATGAGCAGTTCTTC
j_call: TRBJ2-1
d_call: TRBD2
v_call: TRBV6-2/TRBV6-3
cdr3_length: 15
clone_size: few

cdr3_aa: CASSDSKGSSYEQYF
cdr3_nt: TGTGCCAGCAGTGACTCGAAGGGCAGTTCCTACGAGCAGTACTTC
j_call: TRBJ2-7
d_call: -
v_call: TRBV6-4
cdr3_length: 15
clone_size: -

cdr3_aa: CASSLESDLAQHF
cdr3_nt: TGTGCCAGCAGCTTAGAGTCGGACTTGGCCCAGCATTTT
j_call: TRBJ1-5
d_call: -
v_call: TRBV7-9
cdr3_length: 13
clone_size: few

cdr3_aa: CASSRVGARSYEQYF
cdr3_nt: TGTGCCAGCAGCAGGGTGGGGGCTCGGTCCTACGAGCAGTACTTC
j_call: TRBJ2-7
d_call: -
v_call: TRBV3-1/TRBV3-2
cdr3_length: 15
clone_size: -

cdr3_aa: CASSPGIEGGELFF
cdr3_nt: TGCGCCAGCAGCCCGGGAATAGAAGGTGGGGAGCTGTTTTTT
j_call: TRBJ2-2
d_call: -
v_call: TRBV5-1
cdr3_length: 14
clone_size: few

cdr3_aa: CASIYRVTGELFF
cdr3_nt: TGTGCCAGCATTTACAGGGTGACCGGGGAGCTGTTTTTT
j_call: TRBJ2-2
d_call: -
v_call: TRBV27
cdr3_length: 13
clone_size: few

cdr3_aa: CASSRTDTQYF
cdr3_nt: TGTGCCAGCAGCCGCACAGATACGCAGTATTTT
j_call: TRBJ2-3
d_call: -
v_call: TRBV7-6
cdr3_length: 11
clone_size: -

cdr3_aa: CASSPPILQGADGYTF
cdr3_nt: TGTGCCAGCAGCCCACCGATTTTACAGGGGGCAGACGGCTACACCTTC
j_call: TRBJ1-2
d_call: TRBD1
v_call: TRBV9
cdr3_length: 16
clone_size: -

cdr3_aa: CASSLWGSAVETQYF
cdr3_nt: TGTGCCAGCAGCCTTTGGGGGTCCGCTGTAGAGACCCAGTACTTC
j_call: TRBJ2-5
d_call: -
v_call: TRBV9
cdr3_length: 15
clone_size: once

cdr3_aa: CASSLSGTPVYNEQFF
cdr3_nt: TGCGCCAGCAGCTTGAGTGGGACTCCAGTATACAATGAGCAGTTCTTC
j_call: TRBJ2-1
d_call: -
v_call: TRBV5-1
cdr3_length: 16
clone_size: -

cdr3_aa: CSASPLGLAGGRGTGELFF
cdr3_nt: TGCAGTGCTAGTCCCTTAGGACTAGCGGGGGGGCGGGGCACCGGGGAGCTGTTTTTT
j_call: TRBJ2-2
d_call: TRBD2
v_call: TRBV20-1
cdr3_length: 19
clone_size: -

cdr3_aa: CASSPRQGTEAFF
cdr3_nt: TGTGCCAGCAGCCCACGACAGGGCACTGAAGCTTTCTTT
j_call: TRBJ1-1
d_call: TRBD1
v_call: TRBV7-2
cdr3_length: 13
clone_size: -

cdr3_aa: CASSPRGPQETQYF
cdr3_nt: TGTGCCAGCAGCCCCCGGGGCCCGCAAGAGACCCAGTACTTC
j_call: TRBJ2-5
d_call: -
v_call: TRBV11-2
cdr3_length: 14
clone_size: -

cdr3_aa: CASFFRTSGTSTDTQYF
cdr3_nt: TGTGCCAGCTTCTTTCGGACTAGCGGGACTAGCACAGATACGCAGTATTTT
j_call: TRBJ2-3
d_call: TRBD2
v_call: TRBV5-5
cdr3_length: 17
clone_size: once

cdr3_aa: CASSLWKLDTGGYTF
cdr3_nt: TGTGCCAGCAGTTTATGGAAGCTGGACACAGGGGGCTACACCTTC
j_call: TRBJ1-2
d_call: -
v_call: TRBV28
cdr3_length: 15
clone_size: -

cdr3_aa: CASSYSTNYGYTF
cdr3_nt: TGTGCCAGCAGTTACAGCACTAACTATGGCTACACCTTC
j_call: TRBJ1-2
d_call: -
v_call: TRBV6-5
cdr3_length: 13
clone_size: -

cdr3_aa: CASSSRTAGGDFDRGYDEQYF
cdr3_nt: TGTGCCAGCTCAAGCCGGACAGCCGGGGGTGATTTTGATAGGGGATACGACGAGCAGTACTTC
j_call: TRBJ2-7
d_call: -
v_call: TRBV18
cdr3_length: 21
clone_size: few

cdr3_aa: CASSPPGGRETQYF
cdr3_nt: TGTGCCAGCAGCCCCCCAGGGGGACGAGAGACCCAGTACTTC
j_call: TRBJ2-5
d_call: -
v_call: TRBV12-1
cdr3_length: 14
clone_size: -

cdr3_aa: CAWSIEGGYTF
cdr3_nt: TGTGCCTGGAGTATCGAGGGCGGCTACACCTTC
j_call: TRBJ1-2
d_call: -
v_call: TRBV30
cdr3_length: 11
clone_size: -

cdr3_aa: CASSIKSGSEKLFF
cdr3_nt: TGTGCCAGTAGTATTAAGTCCGGATCTGAAAAACTGTTTTTT
j_call: TRBJ1-4
d_call: -
v_call: TRBV19
cdr3_length: 14
clone_size: -

cdr3_aa: CASSQDSGNQPQHF
cdr3_nt: TGTGCCAGCAGCCAAGACAGTGGCAATCAGCCCCAGCATTTT
j_call: TRBJ1-5
d_call: -
v_call: TRBV7-2
cdr3_length: 14
clone_size: -

cdr3_aa: CASRGGTYEQYF
cdr3_nt: TGTGCCAGCCGGGGGGGAACCTACGAGCAGTACTTC
j_call: TRBJ2-7
d_call: TRBD2
v_call: TRBV11-2
cdr3_length: 12
clone_size: -

cdr3_aa: CASSDLSGTQYF
cdr3_nt: TGCGCCAGCAGTGACCTCTCGGGGACCCAGTACTTC
j_call: TRBJ2-5
d_call: -
v_call: TRBV10-2
cdr3_length: 12
clone_size: -

cdr3_aa: CASSGAGLLAEAFF
cdr3_nt: TGTGCCAGCAGTGGTGCGGGGCTGCTCGCGGAAGCTTTCTTT
j_call: TRBJ1-1
d_call: -
v_call: TRBV28
cdr3_length: 14
clone_size: -

cdr3_aa: CASSPVAGFTDTQYF
cdr3_nt: TGTGCCAGCAGCCCTGTAGCGGGTTTCACAGATACGCAGTATTTT
j_call: TRBJ2-3
d_call: TRBD2
v_call: TRBV7-6
cdr3_length: 15
clone_size: -

cdr3_aa: CASSQVRETGLYNEQFF
cdr3_nt: TGTGCCAGCAGCCAAGTCAGGGAAACTGGACTATATAATGAGCAGTTCTTC
j_call: TRBJ2-1
d_call: -
v_call: TRBV4-2
cdr3_length: 17
clone_size: -

cdr3_aa: CASSIEGLNTEAFF
cdr3_nt: TGTGCCAGTAGTATAGAGGGTCTGAACACTGAAGCTTTCTTT
j_call: TRBJ1-1
d_call: -
v_call: TRBV19
cdr3_length: 14
clone_size: -

cdr3_aa: CASSVGTLNEQFF
cdr3_nt: TGTGCCAGTAGTGTTGGGACCCTCAATGAGCAGTTCTTC
j_call: TRBJ2-1
d_call: -
v_call: TRBV19
cdr3_length: 13
clone_size: -

cdr3_aa: CASSASSTGGSGNTIYF
cdr3_nt: TGTGCCAGCAGCGCCTCCTCTACAGGGGGAAGTGGAAACACCATATATTTT
j_call: TRBJ1-3
d_call: TRBD1
v_call: TRBV9
cdr3_length: 17
clone_size: -

cdr3_aa: CASSLGGRRISYEQYF
cdr3_nt: TGTGCCAGCAGCTTAGGGGGGAGGAGAATCTCCTACGAGCAGTACTTC
j_call: TRBJ2-7
d_call: -
v_call: TRBV13
cdr3_length: 16
clone_size: -

cdr3_aa: CASSLPGMSNQPQHF
cdr3_nt: TGTGCCAGCAGTTTGCCAGGCATGAGCAATCAGCCCCAGCATTTT
j_call: TRBJ1-5
d_call: -
v_call: TRBV28
cdr3_length: 15
clone_size: few

cdr3_aa: CAISTAGGHSYEQYF
cdr3_nt: TGTGCCATCAGTACTGCGGGAGGCCACTCCTACGAGCAGTACTTC
j_call: TRBJ2-7
d_call: TRBD2
v_call: TRBV10-3
cdr3_length: 15
clone_size: few